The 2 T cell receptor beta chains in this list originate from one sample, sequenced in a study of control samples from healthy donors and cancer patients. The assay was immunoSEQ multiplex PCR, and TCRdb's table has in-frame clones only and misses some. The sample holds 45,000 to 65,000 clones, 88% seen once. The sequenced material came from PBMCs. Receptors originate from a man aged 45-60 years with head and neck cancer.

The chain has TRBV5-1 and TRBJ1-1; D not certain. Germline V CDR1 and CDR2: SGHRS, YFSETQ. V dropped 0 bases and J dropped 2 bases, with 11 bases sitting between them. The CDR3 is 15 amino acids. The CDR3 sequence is CASSLGGGSNTEAFF. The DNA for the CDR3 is TGCGCCAGCAGCTTGGGTGGAGGTTCTAACACTGAAGCTTTCTTT.

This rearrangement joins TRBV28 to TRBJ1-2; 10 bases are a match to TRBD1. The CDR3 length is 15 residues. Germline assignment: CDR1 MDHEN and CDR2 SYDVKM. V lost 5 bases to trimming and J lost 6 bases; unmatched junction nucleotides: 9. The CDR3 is CASSGADRGYDGYTF. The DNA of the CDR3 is TGTGCCAGCAGTGGGGCGGACAGGGGGTATGATGGCTACACCTTC.